Following are 14 T cell receptor beta chains from one sample sequenced in a study of T cell responses to AZD1222 COVID-19 vaccine (dated by TCRdb to the early 2020s). The meaning of the sample's time point label: baseline before first vaccination. Receptor libraries were prepared by the immunoSEQ multiplex PCR assay. TCRdb's version of the immuneACCESS table is confined to in-frame rearrangements and falls short of the full clone set. An unresolved V gene accounts for under half of the shortfall where checked; the remainder is of unknown origin. The sample table contains over 100,000 clones; only one count was recorded for around 87% of them. Of the sample, approximately 5.2% is held by the ten largest clones. The sample consisted of peripheral blood, taken on day 0 of AZD1222 vaccination. These receptors came from an adult in good health.

This clone has only one observation. V and J are TRBV3-1 (or the pseudogene TRBV3-2) and TRBJ2-1; D is possibly TRBD1 or TRBD2 (6 bases each). The CDR3 consists of 14 residues. Deletions cut 10 bases from V and 7 bases from J, with 20 bases between. Looked up from germline, CDR1 is LGHDT and CDR2 is YNNKEL (reference sequence). The CDR3 nucleotides are TGTGCCACCCTACAGGGAGGAAGGTGGAATGAGCAGTTCTTC. This sequence encodes CATLQGGRWNEQFF.

The V gene is TRBV2, the J gene TRBJ1-1; TRBD1 matches at 7 bases. Germline assignment: CDR1 SNHLY and CDR2 FYNNEI. Trimming took 4 bases from V and 1 from J; bases not matched to a gene: 18. The CDR3 has 19 residues. CDR3 nucleotide sequence: TGTGCCAGCAGTGTCCGGGACAGAGAGATAGCATTCAGGAACACTGAAGCTTTCTTT. Translated: CASSVRDREIAFRNTEAFF.

This CDR3 reads CASSPDNQPQHF. In nucleotides, the CDR3 is TGTGCCAGCAGTCCGGACAATCAGCCCCAGCATTTT. The V call is TRBV28, the J call TRBJ1-5; D unclear. Germline V gives CDR1 MDHEN, CDR2 SYDVKM. The CDR3 contains 12 residues. Trimming left V 5 bases short and J 3 bases short, with 5 bases between.

This clone showed up just once. This chain connects TRBV29-1 to TRBJ2-5; D might be TRBD2 (5 bases). Between the trimmed V and J ends, which lost 3 bases and 1 base, there was a span of 12 bases. Germline CDR1 SQVTM, CDR2 ANQGSEA. The CDR3 runs to 14 residues. The CDR3 loop reads CSVDGRSRQETQYF. Here the CDR3 DNA reads TGCAGCGTTGATGGGAGATCTCGCCAAGAGACCCAGTACTTC.

This clone showed up just a few times. This chain joins TRBV7-8 and TRBJ2-5; D is possibly TRBD2 (6 bases). Germline loops: CDR1 SGHVS, CDR2 FQNEAQ. CDR3 size: 15 residues. Trimming shortened V by 6 bases and J by 2 bases, and 16 bases separated the two germline ends. Here the CDR3 reads CASRRGGDPQETQYF. The CDR3 coding sequence is TGTGCCAGCAGAAGAGGCGGGGATCCTCAAGAGACCCAGTACTTC.

As to this clone: The same CDR3 arises from other DNA sequences in this sample as well. The genes are TRBV12-3 or TRBV12-4 and TRBJ1-4; D unclear. Trimming pared 6 bases from V and 4 bases from J, leaving 6 bases between. The CDR3 loop spans 12 amino acids. The CDR3: CASSLLNEKLFF. Here the CDR3 DNA reads TGTGCCAGCAGCTTACTTAATGAAAAACTGTTTTTT.

The chain has TRBV6-6 and TRBJ2-7, with 9 positions matching TRBD1. Looked up from germline, CDR1 is MNHNY and CDR2 is SVGAGI (reference sequence). The CDR3 is 15 residues long. The trim removed 6 bases at V and 6 bases at J, leaving 12 bases unmatched. Here the CDR3 reads CASSGGGQGTSEQYF. DNA for the CDR3: TGTGCCAGCAGCGGAGGGGGACAGGGAACGTCCGAGCAGTACTTC.

The chain couples TRBV7-6 to TRBJ1-4; weak D call: TRBD1 (6 bases). The CDR3 has 15 residues. Per the germline V gene, CDR1 is SGHVS and CDR2 is FNYEAQ. Between the trimmed V and J ends, which lost 4 bases and 7 bases, there was a span of 16 bases. The CDR3 region has the DNA TGTGCCAGCAGCTCAGACAGGCTAGTTGGTGAAAAACTGTTTTTT. This sequence encodes CASSSDRLVGEKLFF.

The chain combines TRBV2 with TRBJ1-3, with TRBD1 matching over 8 bases. V lost 6 bases to trimming and J lost 4 bases; unmatched junction nucleotides: 11. Looked up from germline, CDR1 is SNHLY and CDR2 is FYNNEI. The CDR3 consists of 16 residues. The CDR3 sequence: CASSRHQGARGNTIYF. The DNA for the CDR3 is TGTGCCAGCAGCCGTCATCAGGGGGCGCGGGGAAACACCATATATTTT.

This clone has only a few counts. The chain couples TRBV30 to TRBJ2-5; no definite D call. The CDR3 has 13 amino acids. The V and J ends lost 0 bases and 7 bases respectively, with 12 bases between them. The V gene's germline CDR1 is GTSNPN and CDR2 SVGIG (reference sequence). The CDR3 DNA reads TGTGCCTGGAGTGTTGAAGCGCAGTCGACCCAGTACTTC. It codes for CAWSVEAQSTQYF. Combining the CDR3 with reference TRBV30 and TRBJ2-5 gives the whole variable domain SQTIHQWPATLVQPVGSPLSLECTVEGTSNPNLYWYRQAAGRGLQLLFYSVGIGQISSEVPQNLSASRPQDRQFILSSKKLLLSDSGFYLCAWSVEAQSTQYFGPGTRLLVL.

The genes are TRBV7-2 and TRBJ2-7; no definite D call. The CDR3 loop spans 15 amino acids. V lost 3 bases to trimming and J lost 2 bases, with 14 bases between them. CDR1 is SGHTA and CDR2 is FQGNSA in the germline V gene. CDR3 sequence reads: CASSFRVSGAYEQYF. The CDR3 coding sequence is TGTGCCAGCAGCTTCCGGGTCTCGGGCGCCTACGAGCAGTACTTC.

This CDR3 reads CASSQGGLATAYEQYF. The CDR3 nucleotides are TGCGCCAGCAGCCAGGGGGGCTTAGCGACCGCCTACGAGCAGTACTTC. The chain combines TRBV4-1 with TRBJ2-7, with D perhaps assigned TRBD1 or TRBD2 (6 bases each). The germline V gene has CDR1 MGHRA and CDR2 YSYEKL. The CDR3 runs 16 residues. V lost 3 bases and J lost 2, with 17 bases in between.

This rearrangement joins TRBV28 to TRBJ2-3; D remains ambiguous. The CDR3 is made up of 12 amino acids. Trimming stripped 4 bases from V and 4 bases from J, with 6 bases between. Germline CDR1 MDHEN, CDR2 SYDVKM. Here the CDR3 DNA reads TGTGCCAGCAGTTCCATAGCAGATACGCAGTATTTT. Its translation: CASSSIADTQYF.

The chain joins TRBV28 to TRBJ2-7; D is possibly TRBD2 (5 bases). CDR3 length equals 11 residues. The V gene lost 5 bases and the J gene lost 8 bases, with 10 bases spanning the gap. The germline CDR1 and CDR2 sequences are MDHEN and SYDVKM. DNA of the CDR3: TGTGCCAGCAGTCCGGGGTGGAAGCAGTACTTC. Protein product: CASSPGWKQYF. The full variable domain, with the rest looked up from reference TRBV28 and TRBJ2-7, is DVKVTQSSRYLVKRTGEKVFLECVQDMDHENMFWYRQDPGLGLRLIYFSYDVKMKEKGDIPEGYSVSREKKERFSLILESASTNQTSMYLCASSPGWKQYFGPGTRLTVT.